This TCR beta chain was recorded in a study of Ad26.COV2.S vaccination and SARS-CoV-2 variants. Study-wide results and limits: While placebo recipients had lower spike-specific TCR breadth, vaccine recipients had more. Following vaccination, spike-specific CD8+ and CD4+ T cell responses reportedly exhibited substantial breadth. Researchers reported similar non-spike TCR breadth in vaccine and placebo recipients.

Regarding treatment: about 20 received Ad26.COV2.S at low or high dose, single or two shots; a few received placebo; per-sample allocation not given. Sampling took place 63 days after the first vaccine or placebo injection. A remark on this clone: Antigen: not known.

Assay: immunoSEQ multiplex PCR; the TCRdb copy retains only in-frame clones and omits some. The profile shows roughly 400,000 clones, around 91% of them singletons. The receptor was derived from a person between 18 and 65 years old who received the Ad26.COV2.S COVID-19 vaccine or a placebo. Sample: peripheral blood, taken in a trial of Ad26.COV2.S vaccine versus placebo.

In DNA, the CDR3 is TGTGCCAGCAGCGGGTCCGGGACATCCAATCAGCCCCAGCATTTT. It specifies CASSGSGTSNQPQHF. The rearrangement joins TRBV2 to TRBJ1-5; TRBD1 is a possible D gene (6 bases). V was shortened by 6 bases and J by 3 bases, with 15 bases between the two germline ends. This CDR3 comprises 15 residues. Germline lookup yields CDR1 SNHLY and CDR2 FYNNEI.